This T cell receptor beta chain is from a study of early T cells in non-severe SARS-CoV-2 infection. This clonotype was found a few times. Germline CDR1 reads SQVTM; CDR2 reads ANQGSEA. Trimming took off 7 bases at V and 3 bases at J, with 12 bases between the two ends. The CDR3 consists of 12 residues. From the 5' RACE reads, TCRdb called clonotypes with MiXCR, one entry per CDR3 protein. Here the sample spans some 40,000 distinct CDR3 sequences, roughly 5% being singletons. The sample was whole blood, taken at baseline. The rearrangement joins TRBV29-1 to TRBJ1-1; a weak D match, TRBD1 (5 bases). The TCR sequence derives from an adult who was a healthcare worker with PCR-confirmed SARS-CoV-2 infection or an uninfected control (not recorded which). The CDR3 region is CSASLGDTEAFF. CDR3 nucleotides: TGCAGCGCAAGTCTGGGGGACACTGAAGCTTTCTTT.